The clone carrying this TCR beta chain was found once. Its antigen is still unknown. The assay was immunoSEQ multiplex PCR, and TCRdb's table has in-frame clones only and misses some. The data contain around 31,000 clones, 89% of them singletons. Germline V lookup: CDR1 MDHEN, CDR2 SYDVKM. This CDR3 has 14 residues. The V and J ends lost 9 bases and 3 bases respectively, with 16 bases between them. These data belong to a study of PD-1 blockade in classical Hodgkin lymphoma. Time point reported: newly diagnosed, previously untreated cHL patient sample. Negative selection with magnetic separation was used to purify CD4+ T cells from thawed PBMCs. Investigators turned to newly diagnosed, untreated classical Hodgkin lymphoma PBMCs for comparison. Broader study findings: At baseline, newly diagnosed patients reportedly showed less TCR diversity than healthy donors. Factors driving the repertoire differences, possibly disease activity or prior therapy, remain undefined.

The specimen sequenced was CD4+ T cells from blood. The origin of this receptor is a human donor with classical Hodgkin lymphoma. J is TRBJ2-3 and V is TRBV28; D possibly corresponds to TRBD2 (5 bases). The CDR3 is CASKEGTPTDTQYF. Here the CDR3 DNA reads TGTGCCAGTAAAGAGGGAACGCCGACAGATACGCAGTATTTT.